This T cell receptor beta chain was profiled in a study of type 1 regulatory T cells. In the study overall: An in vitro protocol generated T-allo10, a Tr1-enriched, alloantigen-specific CD4 T cell product. Points from the study as a whole: Tr1 cells had a more restricted TCR repertoire than non-Tr1 cells.

The CDR3 sequence is 14 residues long. Trimming removed 0 bases at V and 6 bases at J, with 11 bases between. The germline V gene has CDR1 DFQATT and CDR2 SNEGSKA (reference sequence). Worth noting for this clonotype: Its antigen is still unknown.

MiXCR, applied by TCRdb to the reads, yields one record per CDR3 protein. The sample carries about 59,000 distinct CDR3 sequences, less than 65% recorded once. The TCR sequence derives from a human donor in good health. The rearrangement uses TRBV20-1 and TRBJ1-4; possibly TRBD1 for D (5 bases). The sample consisted of cultured non-Tr1 T cells, either the whole culture or a sorted T cell fraction (not recorded which). The CDR3 sequence: CSARDGAGDEKLFF. The CDR3 coding sequence is TGCAGTGCTAGAGATGGGGCGGGGGATGAAAAACTGTTTTTT.